This TCR beta chain is drawn from a study of blood T cell repertoires in COVID-19. This table comes from immunoSEQ multiplex PCR, and its TCRdb copy is limited to in-frame clones, with some not included. The sample has about 370,000 clones, around nine tenths seen once; the top ten hold about 1.7%. V gave up 1 base and J gave up 5 bases, with 9 bases separating them. Germline V lookup: CDR1 SNHLY, CDR2 FYNNEI. This CDR3 contains 14 residues. This clonotype was sampled from a woman in her thirties who had recovered from COVID-19. The material sequenced was PBMCs or T cells enriched from blood (not recorded which). This chain connects TRBV2 to TRBJ1-5; the D gene is possibly TRBD1 (5 bases). For the CDR3, the DNA is TGTGCCAGCAGTGAAGGGAGGGGCTATCAGCCCCAGCATTTT. This encodes CASSEGRGYQPQHF.